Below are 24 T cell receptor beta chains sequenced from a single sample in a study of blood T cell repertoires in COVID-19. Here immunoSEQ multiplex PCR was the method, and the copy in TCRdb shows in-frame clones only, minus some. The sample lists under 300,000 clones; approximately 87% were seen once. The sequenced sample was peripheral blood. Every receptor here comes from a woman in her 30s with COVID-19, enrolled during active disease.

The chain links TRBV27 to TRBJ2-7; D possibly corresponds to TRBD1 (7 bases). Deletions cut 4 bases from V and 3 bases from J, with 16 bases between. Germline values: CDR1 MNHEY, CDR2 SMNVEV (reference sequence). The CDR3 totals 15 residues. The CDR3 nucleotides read TGTGCCAGCAGTTACGCGGGACAGTCATTCTACGAGCAGTACTTC. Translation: CASSYAGQSFYEQYF.

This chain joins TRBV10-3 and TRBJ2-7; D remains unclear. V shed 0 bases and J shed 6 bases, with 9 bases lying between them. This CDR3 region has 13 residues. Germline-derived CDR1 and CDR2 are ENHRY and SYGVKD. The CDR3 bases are TGTGCCATCAGTGAGTCGCATGGGCTCGAGCAGTACTTC. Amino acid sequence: CAISESHGLEQYF.

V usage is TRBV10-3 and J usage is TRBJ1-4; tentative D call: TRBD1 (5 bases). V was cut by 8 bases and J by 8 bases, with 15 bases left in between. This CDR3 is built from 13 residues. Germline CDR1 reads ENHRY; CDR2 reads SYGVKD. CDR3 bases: TGTGCCATCGGAGGGCAGGGTGGGGAAAAACTGTTTTTT. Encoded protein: CAIGGQGGEKLFF.

The CDR3 region is CASRFHGTSGGARDTQYF. The DNA of the CDR3 is TGTGCCAGCAGATTCCATGGGACTAGCGGGGGGGCGCGAGATACGCAGTATTTT. The rearrangement joins TRBV27 to TRBJ2-3; TRBD2 aligns across 16 bases. CDR3 size: 18 residues. J lost 5 bases, V lost 6 bases, and 11 bases had no gene match. CDR1 is MNHEY, CDR2 SMNVEV, per germline (reference sequence).

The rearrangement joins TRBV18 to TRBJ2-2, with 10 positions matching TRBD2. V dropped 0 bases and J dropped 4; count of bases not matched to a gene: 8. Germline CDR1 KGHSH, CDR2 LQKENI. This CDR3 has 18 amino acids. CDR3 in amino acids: CASSPPSSGGGFTGELFF. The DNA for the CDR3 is TGTGCCAGCTCACCACCGTCGAGCGGGGGGGGGTTCACCGGGGAGCTGTTTTTT.

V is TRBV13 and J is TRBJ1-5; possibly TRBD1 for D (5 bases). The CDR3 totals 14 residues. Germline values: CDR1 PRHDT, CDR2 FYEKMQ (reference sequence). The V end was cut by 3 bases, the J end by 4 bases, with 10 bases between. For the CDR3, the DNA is TGTGCCAGCAGCTTGGGGCCGGTGAATCAGCCCCAGCATTTT. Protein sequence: CASSLGPVNQPQHF. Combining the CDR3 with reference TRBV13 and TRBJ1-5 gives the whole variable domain AAGVIQSPRHLIKEKRETATLKCYPIPRHDTVYWYQQGPGQDPQFLISFYEKMQSDKGSIPDRFSAQQFSDYHSELNMSSLELGDSALYFCASSLGPVNQPQHFGDGTRLSIL.

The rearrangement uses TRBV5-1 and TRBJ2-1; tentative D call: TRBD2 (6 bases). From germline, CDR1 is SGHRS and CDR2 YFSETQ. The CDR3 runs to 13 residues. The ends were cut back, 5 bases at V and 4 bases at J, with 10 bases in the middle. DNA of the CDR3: TGCGCCAGCAGTTACGGGACTTACAATGAGCAGTTCTTC. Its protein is CASSYGTYNEQFF.

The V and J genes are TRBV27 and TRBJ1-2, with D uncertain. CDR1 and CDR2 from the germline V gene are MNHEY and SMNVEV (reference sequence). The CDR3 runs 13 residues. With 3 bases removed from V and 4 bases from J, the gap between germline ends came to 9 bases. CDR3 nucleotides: TGTGCCAGCAGTTTCCAAGGCGGCTATGGCTACACCTTC. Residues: CASSFQGGYGYTF.

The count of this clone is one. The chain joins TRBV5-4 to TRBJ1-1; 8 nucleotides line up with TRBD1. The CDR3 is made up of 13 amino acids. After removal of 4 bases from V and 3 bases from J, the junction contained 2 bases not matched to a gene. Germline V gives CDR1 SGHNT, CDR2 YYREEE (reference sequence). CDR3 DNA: TGTGCCAGCAGCGGGGACAGGTACACTGAAGCTTTCTTT. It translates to CASSGDRYTEAFF.

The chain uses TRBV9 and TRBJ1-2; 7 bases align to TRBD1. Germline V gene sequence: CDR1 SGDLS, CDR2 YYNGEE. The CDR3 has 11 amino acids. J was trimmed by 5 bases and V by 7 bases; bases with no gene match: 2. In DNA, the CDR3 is TGTGCCAGCGAGGGGGCGTATGGCTACACCTTC. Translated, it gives CASEGAYGYTF.

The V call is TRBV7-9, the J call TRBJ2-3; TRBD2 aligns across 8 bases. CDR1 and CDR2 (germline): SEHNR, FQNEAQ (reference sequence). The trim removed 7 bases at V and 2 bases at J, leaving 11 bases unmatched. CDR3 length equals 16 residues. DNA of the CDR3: TGTGCCAGCACCCCCCTGACGGGGGGGCTCACAGATACGCAGTATTTT. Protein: CASTPLTGGLTDTQYF.

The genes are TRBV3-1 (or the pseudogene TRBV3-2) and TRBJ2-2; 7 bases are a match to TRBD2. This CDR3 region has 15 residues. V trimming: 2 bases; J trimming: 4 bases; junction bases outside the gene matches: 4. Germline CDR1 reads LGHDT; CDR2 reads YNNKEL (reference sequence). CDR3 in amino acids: CASSQPLAATGELFF. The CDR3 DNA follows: TGTGCCAGCAGCCAACCCCTAGCGGCCACCGGGGAGCTGTTTTTT.

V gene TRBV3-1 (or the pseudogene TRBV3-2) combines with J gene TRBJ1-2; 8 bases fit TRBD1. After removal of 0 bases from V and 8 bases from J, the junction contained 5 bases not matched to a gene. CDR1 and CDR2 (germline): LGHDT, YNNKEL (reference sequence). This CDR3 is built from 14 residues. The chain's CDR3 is CASSQDRTGSGYTF. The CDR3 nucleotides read TGTGCCAGCAGCCAAGACCGGACAGGGAGCGGCTACACCTTC.

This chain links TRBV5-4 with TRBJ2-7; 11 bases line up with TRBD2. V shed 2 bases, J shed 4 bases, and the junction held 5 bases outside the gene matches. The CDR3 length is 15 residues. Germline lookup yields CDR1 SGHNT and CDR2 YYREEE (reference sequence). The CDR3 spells CASSFSGGASYEQYF. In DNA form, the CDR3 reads TGTGCCAGCAGCTTTAGCGGGGGGGCATCATACGAGCAGTACTTC.

The CDR3 DNA reads as TGTGCCAGCAGTTTAAGTCAGGGTGACTCCGGGGAGCTGTTTTTT. It encodes CASSLSQGDSGELFF. V gene TRBV28 combines with J gene TRBJ2-2; maybe TRBD1 (5 bases). This CDR3 contains 15 residues. Per germline, CDR1 MDHEN and CDR2 SYDVKM. Trimming cost V 2 bases and J 6 bases, with 13 bases left between them. The full variable domain, its missing parts supplied by reference TRBV28 and TRBJ2-2, is DVKVTQSSRYLVKRTGEKVFLECVQDMDHENMFWYRQDPGLGLRLIYFSYDVKMKEKGDIPEGYSVSREKKERFSLILESASTNQTSMYLCASSLSQGDSGELFFGEGSRLTVL.

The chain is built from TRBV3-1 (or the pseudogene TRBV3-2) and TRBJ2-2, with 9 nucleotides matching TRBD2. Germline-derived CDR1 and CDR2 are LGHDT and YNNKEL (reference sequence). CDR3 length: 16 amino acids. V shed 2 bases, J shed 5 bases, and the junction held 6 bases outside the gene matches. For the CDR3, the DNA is TGTGCCAGCAGCCAACAGGCGGGGGGGATTACCGGGGAGCTGTTTTTT. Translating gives CASSQQAGGITGELFF.

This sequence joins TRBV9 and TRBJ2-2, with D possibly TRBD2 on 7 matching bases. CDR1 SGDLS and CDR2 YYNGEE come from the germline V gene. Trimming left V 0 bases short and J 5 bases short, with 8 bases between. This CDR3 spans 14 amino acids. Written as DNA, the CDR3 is TGTGCCAGCAGCGTAGAGGGGGGGACCGGGGAGCTGTTTTTT. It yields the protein CASSVEGGTGELFF. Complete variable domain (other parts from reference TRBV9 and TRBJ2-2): DSGVTQTPKHLITATGQRVTLRCSPRSGDLSVYWYQQSLDQGLQFLIQYYNGEERAKGNILERFSAQQFPDLHSELNLSSLELGDSALYFCASSVEGGTGELFFGEGSRLTVL.

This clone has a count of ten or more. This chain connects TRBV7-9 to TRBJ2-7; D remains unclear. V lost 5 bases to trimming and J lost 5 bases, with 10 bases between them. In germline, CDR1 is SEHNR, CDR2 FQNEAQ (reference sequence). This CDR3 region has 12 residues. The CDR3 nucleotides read TGTGCCAGCAGCCACACTCTAGACGAGCAGTACTTC. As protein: CASSHTLDEQYF.

CDR3 sequence reads: CASSPRPGGNQPQHF. CDR3 sequence (DNA): TGTGCCAGCAGTCCTCGACCGGGAGGCAATCAGCCCCAGCATTTT. The rearrangement joins TRBV3-1 (or the pseudogene TRBV3-2) to TRBJ1-5, with D unclear. Germline assignment: CDR1 LGHDT and CDR2 YNNKEL (reference sequence). CDR3 length: 15 residues. The V end was cut by 6 bases, the J end by 2 bases, with 14 bases between.

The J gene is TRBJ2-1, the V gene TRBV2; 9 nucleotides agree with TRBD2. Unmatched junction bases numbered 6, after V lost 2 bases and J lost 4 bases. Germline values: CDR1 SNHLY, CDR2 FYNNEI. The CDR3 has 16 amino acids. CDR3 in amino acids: CASSEKVSGGYNEQFF. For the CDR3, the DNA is TGTGCCAGCAGTGAAAAGGTTAGCGGGGGTTACAATGAGCAGTTCTTC.

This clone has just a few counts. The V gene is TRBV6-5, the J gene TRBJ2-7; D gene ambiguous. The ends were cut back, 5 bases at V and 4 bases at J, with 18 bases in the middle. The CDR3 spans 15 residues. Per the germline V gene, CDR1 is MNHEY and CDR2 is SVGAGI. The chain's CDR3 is CASSPSSVQAYEQYF. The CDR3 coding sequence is TGTGCCAGCAGTCCCTCGAGTGTTCAGGCATACGAGCAGTACTTC.

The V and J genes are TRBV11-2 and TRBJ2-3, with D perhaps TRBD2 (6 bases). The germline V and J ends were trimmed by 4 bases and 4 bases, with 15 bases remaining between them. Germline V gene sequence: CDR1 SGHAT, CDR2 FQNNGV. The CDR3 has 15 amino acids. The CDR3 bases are TGTGCCAGCAGCTGGGCCGGGACTCTCTCAGATACGCAGTATTTT. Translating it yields CASSWAGTLSDTQYF.

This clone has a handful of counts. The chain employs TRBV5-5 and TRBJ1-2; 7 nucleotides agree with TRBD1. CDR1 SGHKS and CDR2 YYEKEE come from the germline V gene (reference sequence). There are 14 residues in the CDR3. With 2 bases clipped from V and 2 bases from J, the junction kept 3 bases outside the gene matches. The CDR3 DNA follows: TGTGCCAGCAGCTTCCAGACAGGGAACTATGGCTACACCTTC. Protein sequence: CASSFQTGNYGYTF.

In DNA, the CDR3 is TGTGCCAGCCGTTACCGGGGGGGGCGGTACAATGAGCAGTTCTTC. Protein: CASRYRGGRYNEQFF. This chain connects TRBV13 to TRBJ2-1; TRBD2 matches at 8 bases. The CDR3 is made up of 15 amino acids. V shed 8 bases, J shed 4 bases, and the junction held 10 bases outside the gene matches. Germline values: CDR1 PRHDT, CDR2 FYEKMQ (reference sequence).